Detailed here is one T cell receptor beta chain. This sample stems from a study of blood T cell repertoires in COVID-19. Repertoires were generated with immunoSEQ multiplex PCR, while TCRdb's copy carries only in-frame clones and drops some. Of about 50,000 clones in the sample, 88% are singletons; the top ten hold approximately 12%. Sequenced sample: peripheral blood. The TCR originated in a human donor with active COVID-19. The donor label of this sample is uncertain.

The CDR3 spells CASSLLGRTYNEQFF. The CDR3 nucleotides are TGTGCCAGCAGTCTTCTCGGGAGGACTTACAATGAGCAGTTCTTC. The gene calls are TRBV6-5 and TRBJ2-1; 7 nucleotides match TRBD2. The CDR3 runs 15 residues. Trimming cost V 5 bases and J 4 bases; bases outside gene matches: 8. Looked up from germline, CDR1 is MNHEY and CDR2 is SVGAGI.